This TCR beta chain was sequenced in a study of PD-1 blockade in classical Hodgkin lymphoma. Points on this clone: The antigen is not known.

Relapse after autologous stem cell transplantation occurred in every patient, and brentuximab vedotin exposure varied. Between the trimmed V and J ends, which lost 3 bases and 6 bases, there was a span of 12 bases. The CDR3 sequence is 13 residues long. CDR1 and CDR2 (germline): GTSNPN, SVGIG (reference sequence). The method was immunoSEQ multiplex PCR; TCRdb's version includes in-frame clones alone and lacks a portion of them. The sample lists about 84,000 clones, under 90% occurring once. Study results and caveats: The origin of the repertoire differences remains undefined, with disease activity or prior therapy as possible causes.

The sample in question was peripheral blood mononuclear cells (PBMCs), obtained at baseline. The chain links TRBV30 to TRBJ1-5, with D tentatively TRBD1 (5 bases). This clonotype was sampled from a human donor with classical Hodgkin lymphoma. The CDR3 region has the DNA TGTGCCTGGAGGGAGGCGGGGACTCAGCCCCAGCATTTT. Its protein product is CAWREAGTQPQHF.